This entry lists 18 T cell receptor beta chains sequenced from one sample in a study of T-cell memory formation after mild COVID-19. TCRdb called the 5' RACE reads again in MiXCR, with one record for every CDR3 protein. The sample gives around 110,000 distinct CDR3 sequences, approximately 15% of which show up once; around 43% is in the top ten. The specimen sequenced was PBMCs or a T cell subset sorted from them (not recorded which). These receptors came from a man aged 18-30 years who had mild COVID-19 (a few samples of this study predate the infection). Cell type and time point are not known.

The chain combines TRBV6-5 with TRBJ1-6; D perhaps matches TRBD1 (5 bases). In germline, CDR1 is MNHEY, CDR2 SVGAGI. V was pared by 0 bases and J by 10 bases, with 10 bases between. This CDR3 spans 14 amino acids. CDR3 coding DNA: TGTGCCAGCAGTTACTCGGGGGAGGCATCACCCCTCCACTTT. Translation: CASSYSGEASPLHF.

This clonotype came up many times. CDR3 DNA sequence: TGTGCCAGCACCTCGGGGGCCACTGAAGCTTTCTTT. The encoded protein is CASTSGATEAFF. This chain links TRBV7-9 with TRBJ1-1, with D possibly TRBD1 on 6 matching bases. Germline-derived CDR1 and CDR2 are SEHNR and FQNEAQ (reference sequence). V gave up 7 bases and J gave up 4 bases, with 10 bases separating them. The CDR3 length is 12 residues.

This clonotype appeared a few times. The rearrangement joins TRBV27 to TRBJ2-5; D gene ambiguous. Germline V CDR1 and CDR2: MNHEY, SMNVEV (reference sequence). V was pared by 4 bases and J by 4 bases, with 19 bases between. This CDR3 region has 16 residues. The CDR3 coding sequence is TGTGCCAGCAGTTCCTACCGAGCCCGGTTATTAGAGACCCAGTACTTC. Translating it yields CASSSYRARLLETQYF.

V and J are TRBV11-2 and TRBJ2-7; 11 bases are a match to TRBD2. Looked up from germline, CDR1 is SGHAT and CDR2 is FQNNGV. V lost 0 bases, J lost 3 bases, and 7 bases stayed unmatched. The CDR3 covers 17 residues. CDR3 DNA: TGTGCCAGCAGCTTAGAATCCCTAGCGGGGGGACTCTACGAGCAGTACGTC. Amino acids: CASSLESLAGGLYEQYV.

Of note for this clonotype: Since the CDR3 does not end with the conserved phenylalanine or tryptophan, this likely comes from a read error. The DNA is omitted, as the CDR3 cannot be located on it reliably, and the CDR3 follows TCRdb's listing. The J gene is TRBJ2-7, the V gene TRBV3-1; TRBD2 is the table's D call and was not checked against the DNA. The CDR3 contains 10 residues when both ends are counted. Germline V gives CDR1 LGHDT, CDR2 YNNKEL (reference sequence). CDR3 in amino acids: CASSQLWVGG.

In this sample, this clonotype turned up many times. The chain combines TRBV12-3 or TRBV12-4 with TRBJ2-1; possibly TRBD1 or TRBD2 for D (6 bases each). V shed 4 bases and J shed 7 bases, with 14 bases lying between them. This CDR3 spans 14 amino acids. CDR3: CASSSRGGGNEQFF. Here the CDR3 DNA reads TGTGCCAGCAGTTCCCGAGGAGGGGGGAATGAGCAGTTCTTC.

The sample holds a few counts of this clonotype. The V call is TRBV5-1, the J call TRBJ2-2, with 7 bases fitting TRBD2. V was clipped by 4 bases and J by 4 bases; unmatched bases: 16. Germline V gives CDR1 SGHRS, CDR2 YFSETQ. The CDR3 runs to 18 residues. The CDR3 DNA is TGCGCCAGCAGCATAGGACTAGACAGCCCGTCACTCACCGGGGAGCTGTTTTTT. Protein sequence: CASSIGLDSPSLTGELFF.

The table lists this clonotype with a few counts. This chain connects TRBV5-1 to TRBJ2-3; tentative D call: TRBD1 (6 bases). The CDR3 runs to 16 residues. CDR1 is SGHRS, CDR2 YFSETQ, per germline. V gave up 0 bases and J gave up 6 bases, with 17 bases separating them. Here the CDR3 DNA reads TGCGCCAGCAGCTTGGACGGCAGGGGCGGGTTGGATACGCAGTATTTT. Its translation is CASSLDGRGGLDTQYF.

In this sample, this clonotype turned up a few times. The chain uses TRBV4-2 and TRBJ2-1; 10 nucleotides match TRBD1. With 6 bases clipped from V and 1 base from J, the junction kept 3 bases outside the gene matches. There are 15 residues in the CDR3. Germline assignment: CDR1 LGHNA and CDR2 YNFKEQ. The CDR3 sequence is CASRRTGGSYNEQFF. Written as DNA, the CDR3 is TGTGCCAGCAGGAGGACAGGGGGTTCCTACAATGAGCAGTTCTTC.

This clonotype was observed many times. This CDR3 is CASSLAYAGRRGYTF. Here the CDR3 DNA reads TGTGCCAGCAGCTTAGCGTATGCAGGGCGTCGTGGCTACACCTTC. The rearrangement uses TRBV7-9 and TRBJ1-2; a weak D match, TRBD1 (5 bases). The CDR3 is 15 residues long. With 0 bases removed from V and 7 bases from J, the gap between germline ends came to 15 bases. Germline CDR1 and CDR2: SEHNR and FQNEAQ (reference sequence).

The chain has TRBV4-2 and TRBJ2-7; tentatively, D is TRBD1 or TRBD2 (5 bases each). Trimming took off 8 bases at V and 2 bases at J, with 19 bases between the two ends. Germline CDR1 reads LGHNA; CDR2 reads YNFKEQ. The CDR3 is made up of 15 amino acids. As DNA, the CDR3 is TGTGCCAGCGGGGCTGGGGGAGTTTTAACCTACGAGCAGTACTTC. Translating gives CASGAGGVLTYEQYF.

In DNA form, the CDR3 reads TGCAGTGCTAGTCACAGGGGGCCCGGCTACACCTTC. This codes for CSASHRGPGYTF. The rearrangement joins TRBV20-1 to TRBJ1-2; 9 nucleotides agree with TRBD1. This CDR3 spans 12 amino acids. From germline, CDR1 is DFQATT and CDR2 SNEGSKA (reference sequence). V dropped 3 bases and J dropped 8; count of bases not matched to a gene: 4.

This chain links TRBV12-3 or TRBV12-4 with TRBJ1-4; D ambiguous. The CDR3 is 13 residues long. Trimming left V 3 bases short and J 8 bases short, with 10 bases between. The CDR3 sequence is CASSFEGWEKLFF. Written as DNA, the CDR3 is TGTGCCAGCAGTTTCGAGGGTTGGGAAAAACTGTTTTTT.

The CDR3 DNA sequence: TGTGCCAGCAGCTCCTCAGGGAGAACTAATGAAAAACTGTTTTTT. This codes for CASSSSGRTNEKLFF. The chain combines TRBV7-9 with TRBJ1-4, with a tentative D call TRBD1 (5 bases). This CDR3 spans 15 amino acids. The V and J ends lost 4 bases and 1 base respectively, with 10 bases between them. Germline loops: CDR1 SEHNR, CDR2 FQNEAQ (reference sequence).

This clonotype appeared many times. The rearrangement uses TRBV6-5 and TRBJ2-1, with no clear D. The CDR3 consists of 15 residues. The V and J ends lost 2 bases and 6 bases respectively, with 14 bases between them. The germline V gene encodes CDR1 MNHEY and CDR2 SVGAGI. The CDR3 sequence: CASSYGPYIGNEQFF. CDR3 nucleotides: TGTGCCAGCAGTTACGGACCCTACATAGGCAATGAGCAGTTCTTC.

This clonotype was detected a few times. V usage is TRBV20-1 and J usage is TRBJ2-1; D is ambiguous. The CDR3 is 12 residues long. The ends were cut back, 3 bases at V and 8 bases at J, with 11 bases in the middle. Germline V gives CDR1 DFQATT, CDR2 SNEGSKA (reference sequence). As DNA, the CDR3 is TGCAGTGCTAGCCGACGCAATTATGAGCAGTTCTTC. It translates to CSASRRNYEQFF.

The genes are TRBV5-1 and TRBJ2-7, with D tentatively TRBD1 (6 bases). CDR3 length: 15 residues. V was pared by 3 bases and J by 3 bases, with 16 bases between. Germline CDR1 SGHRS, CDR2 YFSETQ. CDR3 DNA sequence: TGCGCCAGCAGCTCGGTGGACAGAGATCTCTACGAGCAGTACTTC. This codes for CASSSVDRDLYEQYF.

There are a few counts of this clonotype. The CDR3 nucleotides read TGCGCCAGCAGCCAGGAACTAGCGGGGGGGAACACAGATACGCAGTATTTT. Protein: CASSQELAGGNTDTQYF. The chain joins TRBV4-3 to TRBJ2-3, with TRBD2 identical over 13 bases. Unmatched junction bases numbered 5, after V lost 3 bases and J lost 2 bases. Germline lookup yields CDR1 LGHNA and CDR2 YSLEER. This CDR3 comprises 17 residues.